This entry describes one TCR beta chain. Drawing of peripheral blood yielded about 10 milliliters from each donor. Germline trimming cut 4 bases from V and 4 bases from J; bases unmatched to any gene: 5. The germline V gene encodes CDR1 WSHSY and CDR2 SAAADI. The CDR3 is 16 residues long. This record belongs to a study of blood T cells in healthy people across ages. Through a sample-barcoded 5' primer and a J-beta primer mix, a second PCR was run for roughly 6 to 12 cycles. All cDNA molecules were each tagged by a template-switch adaptor with 12 random nucleotides. TCRdb reprocessed the 5' RACE reads via MiXCR and lists one record per CDR3 protein. This table has 1.5 million to 2 million distinct CDR3 sequences, 49% appearing once.

V gene TRBV10-2 combines with J gene TRBJ2-3; 13 bases match TRBD2. The sequence derives from a woman between 35 and 50 years old in good health. The source material was blood. CDR3 protein: CASSGEGLAGADTQYF. The DNA for the CDR3 is TGCGCCAGCAGTGGGGAAGGACTAGCGGGGGCAGATACGCAGTATTTT.